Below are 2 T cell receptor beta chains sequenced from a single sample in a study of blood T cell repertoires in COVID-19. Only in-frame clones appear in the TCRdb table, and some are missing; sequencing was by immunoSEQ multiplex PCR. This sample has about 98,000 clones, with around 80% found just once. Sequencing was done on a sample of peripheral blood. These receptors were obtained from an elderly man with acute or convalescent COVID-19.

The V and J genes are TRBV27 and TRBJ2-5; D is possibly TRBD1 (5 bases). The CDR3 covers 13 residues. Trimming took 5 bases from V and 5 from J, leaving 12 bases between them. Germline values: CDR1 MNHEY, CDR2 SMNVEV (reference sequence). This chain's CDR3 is CASSRAQGETQYF. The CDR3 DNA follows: TGTGCCAGCAGTAGAGCTCAGGGCGAGACCCAGTACTTC.

Here the CDR3 reads CASSLLWDSHAEAFF. CDR3 bases: TGTGCCAGCAGTTTACTCTGGGACAGCCATGCTGAAGCTTTCTTT. The chain couples TRBV28 to TRBJ1-1, with TRBD1 matching 7 bases. This CDR3 has 15 residues. J was trimmed by 6 bases and V by 2 bases; bases with no gene match: 9. Per germline, CDR1 MDHEN and CDR2 SYDVKM.